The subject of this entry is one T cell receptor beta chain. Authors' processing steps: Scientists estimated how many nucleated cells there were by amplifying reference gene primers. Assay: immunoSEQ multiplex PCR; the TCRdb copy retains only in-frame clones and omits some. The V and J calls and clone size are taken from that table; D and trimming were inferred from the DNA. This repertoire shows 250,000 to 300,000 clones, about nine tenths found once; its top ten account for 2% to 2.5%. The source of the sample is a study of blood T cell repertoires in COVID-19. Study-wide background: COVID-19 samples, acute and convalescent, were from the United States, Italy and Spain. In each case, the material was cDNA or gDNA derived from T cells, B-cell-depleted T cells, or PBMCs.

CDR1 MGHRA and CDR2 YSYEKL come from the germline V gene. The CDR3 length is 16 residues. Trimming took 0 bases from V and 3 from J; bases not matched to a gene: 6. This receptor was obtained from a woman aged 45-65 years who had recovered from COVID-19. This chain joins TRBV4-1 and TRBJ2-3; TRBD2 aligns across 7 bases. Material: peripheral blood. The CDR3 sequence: CASSQEWREYTDTQYF. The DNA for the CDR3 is TGCGCCAGCAGCCAAGAGTGGCGGGAGTATACAGATACGCAGTATTTT.